The TCR beta chain under discussion was sequenced for a study of blood T cell repertoires in COVID-19. On the study more broadly: Acute-phase and convalescent COVID-19 samples originated in the United States, Italy and Spain. T cells, B-cell-depleted T cells, or PBMCs supplied cDNA or gDNA.

The CDR3 contains 17 residues. In the original workflow: From reference gene primer amplification, estimates of nucleated cell counts were derived. Data came from immunoSEQ multiplex PCR; TCRdb stores just in-frame clones and leaves some out. The V and J calls and the clone size are those of that table, but D and trimming were determined from the DNA. Here the sample spans some 200,000 clones, roughly 87% being singletons. The sequencing input was peripheral blood. The TCR originated in a woman under 30 who had recovered from COVID-19. This rearrangement joins TRBV21-1 to TRBJ2-4; TRBD2, the table's D call, was not compared with the DNA. TRBV21-1 is deemed a pseudogene. In DNA form, the CDR3 reads TGTGCCAGCAGCAAACGGCAGAACCACGGGTCCAAAAACATTCAGTACTTC. It encodes CASSKRQNHGSKNIQYF.